A single sample gave rise to the 25 T cell receptor beta chains below, sequenced in a study of blood T cells in healthy people across ages. A sample-barcoded 5' primer and a J-beta primer mix were used in a second PCR of about 7 to 11 cycles. TCRdb ran MiXCR on the 5' RACE reads and lists one entry per CDR3 protein. Of about 680,000 distinct CDR3 sequences in the sample, around half were seen once. The sample taken for sequencing was blood. Source of these receptors: an older woman in good health.

This clonotype was seen a handful of times. The chain joins TRBV20-1 to TRBJ2-1; possible D gene TRBD2, 5 bases. CDR1 is DFQATT and CDR2 is SNEGSKA in the germline V gene (reference sequence). Trimming shortened V by 0 bases and J by 4 bases, and 13 bases separated the two germline ends. The CDR3 sequence is 15 residues long. CDR3 residues: CSARDSERSYNEQFF. In DNA form, the CDR3 reads TGCAGTGCTAGAGACTCTGAGCGGAGTTACAATGAGCAGTTCTTC.

This clonotype was observed a few times. The chain couples TRBV5-1 to TRBJ2-7, with D unresolved. Germline values: CDR1 SGHRS, CDR2 YFSETQ. Trimming left V 4 bases short and J 0 bases short, with 11 bases between. The CDR3 runs to 14 residues. The CDR3 protein is CASSQMGSSYEQYF. The CDR3 region has the DNA TGCGCCAGCAGCCAAATGGGGTCCTCCTACGAGCAGTACTTC. Full variable domain (rest looked up from reference TRBV5-1 and TRBJ2-7): KAGVTQTPRYLIKTRGQQVTLSCSPISGHRSVSWYQQTPGQGLQFLFEYFSETQRNKGNFPGRFSGRQFSNSRSEMNVSTLELGDSALYLCASSQMGSSYEQYFGPGTRLTVT.

The chain has TRBV25-1 and TRBJ1-2; no firm D call. The CDR3 loop spans 13 amino acids. Germline-derived CDR1 and CDR2 are MGHDK and SYGVNS. V dropped 0 bases and J dropped 2 bases, with 4 bases sitting between them. The CDR3 here is CASSEYANYGYTF. The CDR3 DNA follows: TGTGCCAGCAGTGAATACGCGAACTATGGCTACACCTTC.

The gene calls are TRBV4-2 and TRBJ1-1; D call uncertain. Germline CDR1 and CDR2: LGHNA and YNFKEQ. The CDR3 spans 14 residues. Deletions cut 5 bases from V and 6 bases from J, with 16 bases between. DNA of the CDR3: TGTGCCAGCAGCGCCCTGAGGCGCGGGTCTGAAGCTTTCTTT. As protein: CASSALRRGSEAFF.

The table lists this clonotype with a few counts. The V gene is TRBV11-1, the J gene TRBJ2-7; the D is unclear. Germline V gives CDR1 SGHAT, CDR2 FQDESV (reference sequence). This CDR3 spans 14 amino acids. V lost 1 base and J 2 bases, leaving 9 bases between the germline ends. This CDR3 is CASSLVAQTYEQYF. In DNA form, the CDR3 reads TGTGCCAGCAGCTTAGTCGCCCAAACCTACGAGCAGTACTTC.

The CDR3 DNA follows: TGTGCCACCAGTGATCCGGGGACAGCCCCCTACAATGAGCAGTTCTTC. It encodes CATSDPGTAPYNEQFF. This chain links TRBV24-1 with TRBJ2-1; 7 bases line up with TRBD1. In germline, CDR1 is KGHDR, CDR2 SFDVKD. J lost 2 bases, V lost 3 bases, and 6 bases had no gene match. This CDR3 is built from 16 residues.

This clonotype has just a few counts. The rearrangement joins TRBV20-1 to TRBJ2-3; 11 nucleotides line up with TRBD2. The CDR3 has 16 residues. Germline V gene data show CDR1 as DFQATT and CDR2 as SNEGSKA (reference sequence). V shed 5 bases, J shed 0 bases, and the junction held 7 bases outside the gene matches. The CDR3 DNA reads as TGCAGTGCTCCCCCCGGGACTAGCGGCAGCACAGATACGCAGTATTTT. Residues: CSAPPGTSGSTDTQYF.

V gene TRBV6-5 combines with J gene TRBJ2-1, with 8 bases identical to TRBD1. Trimming at V came to 5 bases and at J to 4 bases, leaving 19 bases not matched to a gene. Germline V gives CDR1 MNHEY, CDR2 SVGAGI. This CDR3 spans 19 amino acids. The CDR3 DNA is TGTGCCAGCAGTCCCTCCAGTCCAGGGGGCGATAGTCGTTACAATGAGCAGTTCTTC. Translating gives CASSPSSPGGDSRYNEQFF.

V and J are TRBV29-1 and TRBJ2-3; TRBD2 agrees at 8 bases. Germline lookup yields CDR1 SQVTM and CDR2 ANQGSEA. This CDR3 is built from 13 residues. CDR3 nucleotides: TGCAGTTGGGCGGGAGGACCCACAGATACGCAGTATTTT. This sequence encodes CSWAGGPTDTQYF.

This clonotype occurred a few times. The CDR3 reads CASSPKTRLAVMLSSTDTQYF. In DNA, the CDR3 is TGTGCCAGCAGTCCTAAGACGCGGCTAGCCGTGATGCTTTCTAGCACAGATACGCAGTATTTT. The V and J genes are TRBV27 and TRBJ2-3, with D possibly matching TRBD2 (5 bases). This CDR3 comprises 21 residues. The V and J ends lost 5 bases and 0 bases respectively, with 30 bases between them. Germline CDR1 and CDR2: MNHEY and SMNVEV (reference sequence).

The rearrangement uses TRBV7-9 and TRBJ2-4; TRBD1 matches 11 bases. This CDR3 has 14 residues. Germline V gene sequence: CDR1 SEHNR, CDR2 FQNEAQ (reference sequence). V dropped 2 bases and J dropped 13; count of bases not matched to a gene: 7. The CDR3 DNA is TGTGCCAGCAGCTTATCGGGACAGGGGGTACAGCAGTACTTC. Translating gives CASSLSGQGVQQYF.

This chain uses TRBV25-1 with TRBJ2-1; D possibly corresponds to TRBD1 (6 bases). Germline CDR1 reads MGHDK; CDR2 reads SYGVNS. The CDR3 has 17 residues. V lost 2 bases and J lost 9, with 23 bases in between. The CDR3 DNA sequence: TGTGCCAGCAGTGAAACTGCTTTCGACTGGGGGCAAGCTGAGCAGTTCTTC. Its translation: CASSETAFDWGQAEQFF.

The chain recombines TRBV30 with TRBJ2-1; a possible D gene is TRBD1 (5 bases). The CDR3 runs 11 residues. Germline V gene sequence: CDR1 GTSNPN, CDR2 SVGIG (reference sequence). Trimming took off 4 bases at V and 7 bases at J, with 8 bases between the two ends. The CDR3 DNA is TGTGCCTGGATCACAGGTAATGAGCAGTTCTTC. It specifies CAWITGNEQFF.

The sample holds one count of this clonotype. The chain joins TRBV3-1 to TRBJ2-6; D is uncertain. This CDR3 region has 15 residues. V was shortened by 2 bases and J by 2 bases, with 7 bases between the two germline ends. Germline CDR1 and CDR2: LGHDT and YNNKEL (reference sequence). The CDR3 sequence: CASSQSRTGANVLTF. The CDR3, as DNA: TGTGCCAGCAGCCAATCTCGGACTGGGGCCAACGTCCTGACTTTC.

V is TRBV29-1 and J is TRBJ1-1; D call uncertain. Germline V gene sequence: CDR1 SQVTM, CDR2 ANQGSEA. The CDR3 extends over 14 amino acids. V gave up 4 bases and J gave up 4 bases, with 16 bases separating them. CDR3 amino acids: CSVGGTLTATEAFF. Here the CDR3 DNA reads TGCAGCGTTGGTGGTACACTCACGGCCACTGAAGCTTTCTTT.

The chain combines TRBV6-2 or TRBV6-3 with TRBJ2-3; a weak D match, TRBD1 (5 bases). There are 16 residues in the CDR3. The germline V gene encodes CDR1 MNHEY and CDR2 SVGEGT. Trimming shortened V by 2 bases and J by 5 bases, and 17 bases separated the two germline ends. The CDR3 nucleotides read TGTGCCAGCAGTTACCGGACACAGATAGGCCGAGATACGCAGTATTTT. It yields the protein CASSYRTQIGRDTQYF.

The V call is TRBV7-2, the J call TRBJ2-3; D may be TRBD2 (6 bases). V lost 2 bases, J lost 4 bases, and 16 bases lay in between. The germline gives CDR1 SGHTA, CDR2 FQGNSA. CDR3 length: 16 amino acids. The CDR3 sequence is CASSLKRDSGADTQYF. As DNA, the CDR3 is TGTGCCAGCAGCTTAAAGAGGGATTCGGGAGCAGATACGCAGTATTTT.

The V and J genes are TRBV5-1 and TRBJ2-2, with 9 bases lining up with TRBD2. Unmatched junction bases numbered 9, after V lost 4 bases and J lost 5 bases. From germline, CDR1 is SGHRS and CDR2 YFSETQ. CDR3 length: 16 residues. The CDR3 sequence: CASSPPGLAETGELFF. DNA for the CDR3: TGCGCCAGCAGCCCGCCGGGACTAGCAGAGACCGGGGAGCTGTTTTTT.

The V gene is TRBV7-2, the J gene TRBJ2-1, with D perhaps assigned TRBD1 or TRBD2 (5 bases each). Trimming removed 5 bases at V and 13 bases at J, with 24 bases between. From germline, CDR1 is SGHTA and CDR2 FQGNSA. The CDR3 totals 15 residues. In DNA, the CDR3 is TGTGCCAGCAGCCCCCGCGTCGGGAACCTAGGGACCCAGTTCTTC. Its protein product is CASSPRVGNLGTQFF.

About this clonotype: The junction differs from germline at one of its ends, possibly a read error. The chain couples TRBV10-3 to TRBJ2-5; 7 bases are a match to TRBD1. The CDR3 consists of 12 residues. Germline-derived CDR1 and CDR2 are ENHRY and SYGVKD. For the CDR3, the DNA is TGCGCCATTGGGACAGATCAAGAGACCCAGTACTTC. Translation: CAIGTDQETQYF.

Many counts were recorded for this clonotype. The rearrangement joins TRBV15 to TRBJ2-5, with TRBD2 matching 13 bases. The germline V gene has CDR1 LNHNV and CDR2 YYDKDF (reference sequence). This CDR3 spans 15 amino acids. J gave up 2 bases and V 5 bases, and 2 bases lay outside the gene matches. CDR3: CATSWGLAGQETQYF. CDR3 DNA: TGTGCCACCAGCTGGGGACTAGCGGGGCAAGAGACCCAGTACTTC.

This chain links TRBV6-4 with TRBJ2-1; 7 nucleotides match TRBD2. After removal of 6 bases from V and 0 bases from J, the junction contained 8 bases not matched to a gene. Germline V lookup: CDR1 MRHNA, CDR2 SNTAGT. CDR3 length equals 16 residues. CDR3 in amino acids: CASSATSDPSYNEQFF. The CDR3 DNA follows: TGTGCCAGCAGCGCTACTAGCGACCCCTCCTACAATGAGCAGTTCTTC.

The CDR3 here is CASRVGRAGYNEQFF. The CDR3 DNA reads TGTGCCAGCAGGGTGGGACGAGCGGGCTACAATGAGCAGTTCTTC. The chain couples TRBV12-3 or TRBV12-4 to TRBJ2-1; D might be TRBD2 (6 bases). Between the trimmed V and J ends, which lost 6 bases and 3 bases, there was a span of 15 bases. This CDR3 is built from 15 residues.

V usage is TRBV7-2 and J usage is TRBJ2-7, with D possibly being TRBD1 (5 bases). The germline V gene has CDR1 SGHTA and CDR2 FQGNSA. This CDR3 is 15 amino acids long. Trimming shortened V by 1 base and J by 2 bases, and 12 bases separated the two germline ends. The CDR3 here is CASSLVPQGAYEQYF. The CDR3, as DNA: TGTGCCAGCAGCTTAGTCCCGCAGGGTGCCTACGAGCAGTACTTC.

The chain uses TRBV5-1 and TRBJ2-1, with 8 bases that match TRBD2. CDR1 SGHRS and CDR2 YFSETQ come from the germline V gene. The CDR3 spans 14 residues. J was trimmed by 8 bases and V by 0 bases; bases with no gene match: 4. The CDR3 DNA follows: TGCGCCAGCAGCTTGGCTACTAGCGGCTATGAGCAGTTCTTC. Its translation: CASSLATSGYEQFF.